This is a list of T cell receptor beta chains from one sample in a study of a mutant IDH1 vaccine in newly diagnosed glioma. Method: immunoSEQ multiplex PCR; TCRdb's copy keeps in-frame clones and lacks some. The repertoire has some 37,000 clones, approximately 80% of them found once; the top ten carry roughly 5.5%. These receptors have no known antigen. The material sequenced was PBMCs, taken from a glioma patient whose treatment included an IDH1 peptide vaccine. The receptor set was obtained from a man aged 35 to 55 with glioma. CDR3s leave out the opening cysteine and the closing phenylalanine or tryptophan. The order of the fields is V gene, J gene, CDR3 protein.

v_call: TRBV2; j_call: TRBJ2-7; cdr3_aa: ASSHQPGQGAYEQY
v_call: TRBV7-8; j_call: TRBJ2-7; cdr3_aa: ASILGLGTYEQY
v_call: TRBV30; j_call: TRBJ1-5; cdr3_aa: AWSQSNDQPQH
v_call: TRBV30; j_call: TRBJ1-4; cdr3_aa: AWSRRDRDEKLF
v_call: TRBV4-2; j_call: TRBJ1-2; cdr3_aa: ASSQEGFRGGDVDGYT
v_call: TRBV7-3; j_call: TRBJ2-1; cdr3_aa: ASSLGGGAYNEQF
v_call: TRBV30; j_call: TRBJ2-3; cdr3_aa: AWSLGAANTQY
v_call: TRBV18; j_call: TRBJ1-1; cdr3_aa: ASSPTMNTEAF
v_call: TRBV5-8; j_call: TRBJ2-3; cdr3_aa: ASSTLAGGPHTQY
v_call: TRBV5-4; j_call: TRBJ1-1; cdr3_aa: ASSRPSSRKNTEAF
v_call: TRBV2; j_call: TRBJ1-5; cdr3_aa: ASSEGRNSNQPQH
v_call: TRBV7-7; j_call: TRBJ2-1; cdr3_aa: ASSLDRWDRVGTKNEQF
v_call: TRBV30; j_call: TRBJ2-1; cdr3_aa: AWSVGDPGNNEQF
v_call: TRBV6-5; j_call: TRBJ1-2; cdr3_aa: ASSYSSFRSGYGYT
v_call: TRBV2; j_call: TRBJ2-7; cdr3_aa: ASLSGSNYEQY
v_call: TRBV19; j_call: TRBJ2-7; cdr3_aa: ATVAFYEQY
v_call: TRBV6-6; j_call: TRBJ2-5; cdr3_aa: ASSYSGAQETQY
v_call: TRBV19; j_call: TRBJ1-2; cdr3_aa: ASSVDSLYGYT
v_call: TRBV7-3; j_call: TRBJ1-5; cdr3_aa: ASSPTRLSQPQH
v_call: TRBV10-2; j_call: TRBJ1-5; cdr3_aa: ASNGIINQPQH
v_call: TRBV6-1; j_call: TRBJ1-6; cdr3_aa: ASSEGNRVNSPLH
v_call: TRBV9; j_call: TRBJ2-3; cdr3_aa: ASSPSGTTDTQY
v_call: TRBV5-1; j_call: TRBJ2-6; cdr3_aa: ASSLGGLSPNSGANVLT
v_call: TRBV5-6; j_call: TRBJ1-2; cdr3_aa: ASSLVGRLYGYT
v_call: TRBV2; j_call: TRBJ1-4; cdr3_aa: ASEPYARGRKLF
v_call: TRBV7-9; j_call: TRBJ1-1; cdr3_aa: ASSLGGKKEAF
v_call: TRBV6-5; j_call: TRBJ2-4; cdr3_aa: ASSPTGEGWY
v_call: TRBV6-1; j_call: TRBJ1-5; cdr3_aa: ASRGDREPQH
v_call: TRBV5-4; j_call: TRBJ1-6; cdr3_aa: ASSTTGVRSPLH
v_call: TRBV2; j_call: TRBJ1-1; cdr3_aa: ASSDYATEAF
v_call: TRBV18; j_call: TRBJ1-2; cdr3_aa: ASSPEDRADYGYT
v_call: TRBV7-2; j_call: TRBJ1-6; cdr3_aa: ASSLKGREGLNGSPLH
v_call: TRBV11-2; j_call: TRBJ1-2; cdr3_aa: ASSFDRIRSGYT
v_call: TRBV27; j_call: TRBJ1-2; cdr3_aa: ATLEGVHGYT
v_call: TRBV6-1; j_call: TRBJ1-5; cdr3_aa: ASREDDSNQPQH
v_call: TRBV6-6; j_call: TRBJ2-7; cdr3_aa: ASSASYGAYEQY
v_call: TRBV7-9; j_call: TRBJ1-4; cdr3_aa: ASSFTGSGYEKLF
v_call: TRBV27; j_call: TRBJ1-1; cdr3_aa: ASSLRDSTEAF
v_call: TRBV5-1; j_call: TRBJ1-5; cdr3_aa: ASSSGTGGYDQPQH
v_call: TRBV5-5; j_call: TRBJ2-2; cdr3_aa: ASSLGDTLNTGELF
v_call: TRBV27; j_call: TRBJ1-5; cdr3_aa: ASRDISRSGTQPQH
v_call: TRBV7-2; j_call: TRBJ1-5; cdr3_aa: ASSLMGPGGNQPQH
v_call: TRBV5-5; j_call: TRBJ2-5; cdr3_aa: ASSLPRQGGGQETQY
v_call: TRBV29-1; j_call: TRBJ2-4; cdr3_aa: SVESRKKNIQY
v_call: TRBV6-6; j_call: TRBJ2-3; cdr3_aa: ASSTGTDTQY
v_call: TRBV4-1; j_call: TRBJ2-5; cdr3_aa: ASSRMGNPLAGEGAETQY
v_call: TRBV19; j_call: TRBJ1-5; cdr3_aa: ASHPRDRGRRQPQH
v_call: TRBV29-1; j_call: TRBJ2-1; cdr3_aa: NFEGQSNEQF
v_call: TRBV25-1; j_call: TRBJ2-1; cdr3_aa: ASSDWGATREQF
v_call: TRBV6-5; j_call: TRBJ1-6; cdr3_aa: ASSYSSGQGNSPLH
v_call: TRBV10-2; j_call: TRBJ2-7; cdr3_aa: ASTRGGSYYEQY
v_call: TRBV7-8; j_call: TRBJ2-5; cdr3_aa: ASSLWRLAGGETQY
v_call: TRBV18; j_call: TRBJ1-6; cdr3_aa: ASSKDRVNSPLH
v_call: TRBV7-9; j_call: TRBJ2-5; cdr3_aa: ASSLLAGPGETQY
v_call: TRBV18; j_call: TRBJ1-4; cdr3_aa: ASSPPPGGELF
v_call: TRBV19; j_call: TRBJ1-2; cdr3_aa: ASRDLYGYT